Presented here are 19 T cell receptor beta chains from one specimen sequenced in a study of shared clonotypes between healthy human individuals. Data came from immunoSEQ multiplex PCR; TCRdb stores just in-frame clones and leaves some out. The sample records around 2,000,000 clones, roughly 96% being singletons. Sequencing was performed on naive CD4+ T cells sorted from blood. Subset defined: CD45RA+ positively selected. These receptors were collected from a man between 18 and 29 years old in good health.

The rearrangement uses TRBV18 and TRBJ2-7; 8 bases align to TRBD2. Germline lookup yields CDR1 KGHSH and CDR2 LQKENI. This CDR3 contains 15 residues. Trimming at V came to 6 bases and at J to 0 bases, leaving 7 bases not matched to a gene. CDR3 region: CASSASGTSSYEQYF. The CDR3 bases are TGTGCCAGCTCCGCGTCCGGGACTAGCTCCTACGAGCAGTACTTC.

V and J are TRBV13 and TRBJ2-3, with D perhaps TRBD1 or TRBD2 (5 bases each). The germline gives CDR1 PRHDT, CDR2 FYEKMQ (reference sequence). Trimming took 0 bases from V and 4 from J, leaving 11 bases between them. The CDR3 contains 15 residues. The CDR3 nucleotides are TGTGCCAGCAGCTTAGGTGGGACCGGCCCAGATACGCAGTATTTT. Its protein product is CASSLGGTGPDTQYF.

The chain carries TRBV5-4 and TRBJ2-5, with TRBD2 identical over 10 bases. Unmatched junction bases numbered 8, after V lost 2 bases and J lost 4 bases. Germline CDR1 and CDR2: SGHNT and YYREEE (reference sequence). The CDR3 has 16 residues. This chain's CDR3 is CASSFGSASGRETQYF. The CDR3 DNA reads TGTGCCAGCAGCTTTGGGTCGGCTAGCGGGAGAGAGACCCAGTACTTC.

This sequence joins TRBV27 and TRBJ2-6, with D hard to call. The germline V gene encodes CDR1 MNHEY and CDR2 SMNVEV (reference sequence). The V gene lost 3 bases and the J gene lost 0 bases, with 9 bases spanning the gap. This CDR3 has 16 residues. The CDR3 bases are TGTGCCAGCAGTTTTTGGGCCGACTCTGGGGCCAACGTCCTGACTTTC. As protein: CASSFWADSGANVLTF.

The chain employs TRBV11-2 and TRBJ1-2; 8 bases are a match to TRBD1. The CDR3 consists of 17 residues. J lost 4 bases, V lost 4 bases, and 14 bases had no gene match. CDR1 and CDR2 (germline): SGHAT, FQNNGV. The CDR3 here is CASSSPTGQGGGYGYTF. DNA of the CDR3: TGTGCCAGCAGCTCCCCAACCGGACAGGGCGGTGGCTATGGCTACACCTTC. The variable domain in full, with the rest retrieved from reference TRBV11-2 and TRBJ1-2, is EAGVAQSPRYKIIEKRQSVAFWCNPISGHATLYWYQQILGQGPKLLIQFQNNGVVDDSQLPKDRFSAERLKGVDSTLKIQPAKLEDSAVYLCASSSPTGQGGGYGYTFGSGTRLTVV.

The CDR3 loop reads CASSFKGTSGGKETQYF. The DNA of the CDR3 is TGTGCCAGCAGCTTCAAAGGGACTAGCGGGGGGAAAGAGACCCAGTACTTC. The chain couples TRBV7-9 to TRBJ2-5; 15 bases map to TRBD2. The V gene's germline CDR1 is SEHNR and CDR2 FQNEAQ (reference sequence). The trim removed 3 bases at V and 3 bases at J, leaving 5 bases unmatched. The CDR3 totals 17 residues.

The chain couples TRBV10-3 to TRBJ2-3, with D maybe TRBD2 (5 bases). CDR1 is ENHRY, CDR2 SYGVKD, per germline. Deletions cut 11 bases from V and 1 base from J, with 13 bases between. The CDR3 totals 13 residues. This CDR3 reads CAGPAACTDTQYF. The CDR3 DNA sequence: TGTGCCGGTCCAGCGGCGTGCACAGATACGCAGTATTTT.

The chain employs TRBV15 and TRBJ2-1; D remains ambiguous. CDR1 and CDR2 from the germline V gene are LNHNV and YYDKDF (reference sequence). The CDR3 consists of 13 residues. V shed 8 bases and J shed 7 bases, with 15 bases lying between them. The DNA of the CDR3 is TGTGCCACCGGCCTTACACGGTGGAATGAGCAGTTCTTC. This translates into CATGLTRWNEQFF.

This clone was counted a single time. V usage is TRBV11-3 and J usage is TRBJ1-2; D unresolved. V was clipped by 2 bases and J by 7 bases, with 8 bases between them. This CDR3 is built from 12 residues. Germline lookup yields CDR1 SGHNT and CDR2 YENEEA. The CDR3 spells CASSLPGAGYTF. CDR3 nucleotides: TGTGCCAGCAGCTTACCGGGAGCTGGCTACACCTTC. Full variable domain (missing parts from reference TRBV11-3 and TRBJ1-2): EAGVVQSPRYKIIEKKQPVAFWCNPISGHNTLYWYLQNLGQGPELLIRYENEEAVDDSQLPKDRFSAERLKGVDSTLKIQPAELGDSAVYLCASSLPGAGYTFGSGTRLTVV.

This clone was seen a single time. The rearrangement uses TRBV11-1 and TRBJ2-2, with 12 bases identical to TRBD2. The length of the CDR3 is 16 residues. The trim removed 11 bases at V and 2 bases at J, leaving 9 bases unmatched. Germline assignment: CDR1 SGHAT and CDR2 FQDESV (reference sequence). CDR3 sequence: CASGRTSGINTGELFF. CDR3 bases: TGTGCCTCGGGGAGGACTAGCGGGATCAACACCGGGGAGCTGTTTTTT.

The chain recombines TRBV2 with TRBJ1-5; 8 nucleotides line up with TRBD1. V lost 8 bases and J lost 1; bases outside the gene matches: 7. CDR3 length equals 15 residues. The germline CDR1 and CDR2 sequences are SNHLY and FYNNEI. CDR3 region: CASQGQDSSNQPQHF. In nucleotides, the CDR3 is TGTGCCAGCCAGGGACAGGACTCAAGCAATCAGCCCCAGCATTTT. The full variable domain, in which reference TRBV2 and TRBJ1-5 provide the parts outside the CDR3, is EPEVTQTPSHQVTQMGQEVILRCVPISNHLYFYWYRQILGQKVEFLVSFYNNEISEKSEIFDDQFSVERPDGSNFTLKIRSTKLEDSAMYFCASQGQDSSNQPQHFGDGTRLSIL.

V and J are TRBV7-2 and TRBJ2-2; weak D call: TRBD1 (5 bases). The germline V gene encodes CDR1 SGHTA and CDR2 FQGNSA. V was pared by 2 bases and J by 4 bases, with 11 bases between. The CDR3 is 15 amino acids. CDR3 nucleotide sequence: TGTGCCAGCAGCTTATCGACAGTCTTCACCGGGGAGCTGTTTTTT. It is translated as CASSLSTVFTGELFF.

This clone has only one observation. This chain links TRBV5-1 with TRBJ1-6, with D possibly matching TRBD1 (5 bases). CDR3 length: 16 amino acids. Looked up from germline, CDR1 is SGHRS and CDR2 is YFSETQ. Trimming took 4 bases from V and 2 from J, leaving 13 bases between them. For the CDR3, the DNA is TGCGCCAGCAGCCCCGGGGCTGGTGCCTATAATTCACCCCTCCACTTT. It codes for CASSPGAGAYNSPLHF.

This clone occurred once. J is TRBJ2-3 and V is TRBV7-2; D gene ambiguous. CDR1 SGHTA and CDR2 FQGNSA come from the germline V gene. Trimming stripped 6 bases from V and 9 bases from J, with 13 bases between. The CDR3 is 12 residues long. Written as DNA, the CDR3 is TGTGCCAGCAGTCAACCGCGAGACACGCAGTATTTT. This encodes CASSQPRDTQYF.

The V call is TRBV7-8, the J call TRBJ2-1; maybe TRBD1 (5 bases). The CDR3 covers 15 residues. The V gene's germline CDR1 is SGHVS and CDR2 FQNEAQ. With 0 bases removed from V and 7 bases from J, the gap between germline ends came to 13 bases. For the CDR3, the DNA is TGTGCCAGCAGCTTAGCGCAACCAGGGTTGAATGAGCAGTTCTTC. It codes for CASSLAQPGLNEQFF.

This clone has only one observation. The rearrangement joins TRBV2 to TRBJ2-7; the match to TRBD1 covers 7 bases. This CDR3 spans 15 amino acids. The V gene's germline CDR1 is SNHLY and CDR2 FYNNEI. V trimming: 4 bases; J trimming: 1 base; junction bases outside the gene matches: 7. DNA of the CDR3: TGTGCCAGCAGTGGGGGGTCAGGGGGATCCTACGAGCAGTACTTC. Translated: CASSGGSGGSYEQYF.

The rearrangement joins TRBV5-1 to TRBJ2-7; D not certain. CDR1 is SGHRS and CDR2 is YFSETQ in the germline V gene. V lost 4 bases and J lost 0, with 8 bases in between. The CDR3 extends over 13 amino acids. This chain's CDR3 is CASSHTLSYEQYF. CDR3 DNA sequence: TGCGCCAGCAGCCACACTCTCTCCTACGAGCAGTACTTC.

Here the CDR3 reads CASRSRVLGTDTQYF. CDR3 sequence (DNA): TGCGCCAGCAGATCACGGGTATTGGGCACAGATACGCAGTATTTT. This chain connects TRBV5-1 to TRBJ2-3, with D uncertain. The V end was cut by 5 bases, the J end by 1 base, with 14 bases between. The CDR3 loop spans 15 amino acids. Germline V gene sequence: CDR1 SGHRS, CDR2 YFSETQ.

This chain links TRBV7-2 with TRBJ2-1; 9 nucleotides agree with TRBD2. Germline loops: CDR1 SGHTA, CDR2 FQGNSA. V lost 2 bases to trimming and J lost 8 bases; unmatched junction nucleotides: 10. CDR3 length: 16 residues. The chain's CDR3 is CASSLFASGMHYEQFF. CDR3 in DNA: TGTGCCAGCAGCTTATTTGCTAGCGGGATGCATTATGAGCAGTTCTTC.